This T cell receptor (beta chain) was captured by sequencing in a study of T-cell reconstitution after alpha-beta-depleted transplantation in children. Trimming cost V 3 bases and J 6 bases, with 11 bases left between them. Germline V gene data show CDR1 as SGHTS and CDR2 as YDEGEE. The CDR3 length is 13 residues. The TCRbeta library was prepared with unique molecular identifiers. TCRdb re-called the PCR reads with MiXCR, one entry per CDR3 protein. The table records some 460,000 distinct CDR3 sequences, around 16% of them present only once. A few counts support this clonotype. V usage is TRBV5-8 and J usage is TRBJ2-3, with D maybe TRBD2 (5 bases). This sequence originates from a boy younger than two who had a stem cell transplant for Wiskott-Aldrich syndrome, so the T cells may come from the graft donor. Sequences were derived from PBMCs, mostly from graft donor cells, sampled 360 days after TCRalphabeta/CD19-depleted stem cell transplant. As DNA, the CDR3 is TGTGCCAGCAGCTCCCTAGAGCGGGATACGCAGTATTTT. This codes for CASSSLERDTQYF.